Below, one T cell receptor beta chain is given with its context. It lacks a known antigen. No much larger clone is present one base from it, and per-base qualities are unavailable. CDR1 and CDR2 are read off the germline V gene as MRHNA and SNTAGT. From the cysteine through the phenylalanine, the CDR3 covers 15 amino acids. CDR3 DNA only is kept here, 45 bases in frame from base 1. The junction carries 16 bases between V and J, which are trimmed by 6 bases and 2 bases respectively. Patients with a history of autoimmune disease or receiving systemic immunosuppression were excluded from the trial. In every dose cohort, peripheral blood was drawn for TCR sequencing at baseline, cycle 4 day 1, and cycle 7 day 1. The samples were taken from a phase I, first-in-human, multicenter, open-label dose-escalation trial of ivuxolimab. Adults with locally advanced or metastatic melanoma, renal cell, hepatocellular, or head and neck squamous cell carcinoma were enrolled in the trial. Before TCR sequencing, CD4+ and CD8+ T cells were separately sorted from peripheral blood.

For sequencing of the TCRbeta CDR3 region, genomic DNA was extracted from the sorted cells. TCRbeta CDR3 regions were sequenced using the immunoSEQ Assay. Held by TCRdb, this immuneACCESS table contains in-frame sequences only and omits some clones. Under half of the omission traces to an unresolved V gene where checked; the cause of the rest is unknown. A total of 57,000 or so clones appear in this sample, under 85% of them only once. Approximately 3.2% of the sample is taken by the ten largest. The data belong to a study of OX40 agonist ivuxolimab in advanced cancers. General notes on the study: Ivuxolimab was a fully human IgG2 agonistic monoclonal antibody targeting the costimulatory receptor OX40 (CD134). The paper reports the monotherapy dose-escalation portion (N = 52 patients) of the phase I ivuxolimab trial. In the dose-escalation cohort, 82.7% of patients were male, and the mean age was roughly 60 years, with a range of about 23 to 85. Partial responses occurred in three dose-escalation patients, of whom one had hepatocellular carcinoma and two had cutaneous melanoma. Prior anti-PD-1, anti-PD-L1 or anti-CTLA-4 therapy was permitted, and checkpoint inhibitors had been received by about 37% of dose-escalation patients. Among the 52 dose-escalation patients, about 20 had hepatocellular carcinoma, 15 or so melanoma, 9 renal cell carcinoma and 9 head and neck cancer. Peripheral TCRbeta sequencing was intended to test whether TCR sequence diversity was altered and clonal T-cell expansion was caused by ivuxolimab. Intravenous ivuxolimab was administered to patients every 2 weeks at six dose levels: 0.01, 0.1, 0.3, 1.5, 3 and 10 mg/kg.

General findings and caveats noted by the study authors: In the 0.1-3.0 mg/kg groups, partial responders had among the lowest normalized peripheral clonal expansion, particularly in CD8+ T cells. Low levels of normalized T-cell clonal expansion were also seen in some patients who did not respond. At doses from 0.1 to 3.0 mg/kg, clonal expansion was seen in both CD4+ and CD8+ blood T cells between baseline and week 6. After ivuxolimab, more expanded clones were found on average in CD8+ T cells than in CD4+ T cells. Antigen specificity was not determined for the clonally expanded peripheral T cells.

This receptor was obtained from an adult with an advanced solid tumor such as melanoma, head and neck, liver or kidney cancer. In this chain, TRBV6-4 is recombined with TRBJ1-2; perhaps TRBD1 is the D gene, with 6 bases matching. The sample in question was CD4+ or CD8+ T cells sorted from blood, obtained in a trial of the OX40 agonist ivuxolimab. In nucleotides, the sequence is TGTGCCAGCAGGATACAGGGCGGGCCGAACTATGGCTACACCTTC. Translated, it gives CASRIQGGPNYGYTF.